This record covers a single TCR beta chain. Its cognate antigen is unknown. Clones were read by immunoSEQ multiplex PCR, and TCRdb kept only the in-frame ones, dropping some. In the table there are 50,000 to 70,000 clones, roughly nine tenths of which are singletons. This sample's time point: week 35, safety follow-up. Each vaccine dose was 300 ug of mutant IDH1 20-mer peptide, with topical imiquimod. Astrocytomas found in donors were new, WHO grade 3 or 4, IDH1-mutant and ATRX-lost. The data were taken from a study of a mutant IDH1 vaccine in newly diagnosed glioma. For the study at large: Before enrollment, the patients had been treated with radiotherapy alone, temozolomide alone, or both together. Most of them had received both. Visits V12 and V13 fell at weeks 35 and 47, respectively.

The receptor's source is a middle-aged man with glioma. Sequenced here: PBMCs, sampled from a glioma patient whose treatment included an IDH1 peptide vaccine.

The CDR3 DNA is TGTGCCAGCAGCTCTTGGACTAACACCGGGGAGCTGTTTTTT. Amino acid sequence: CASSSWTNTGELFF. The V gene is TRBV25-1, the J gene TRBJ2-2; a possible D gene is TRBD2 (5 bases). The CDR3 has 14 residues. V gave up 6 bases and J gave up 2 bases, with 10 bases separating them. In germline, CDR1 is MGHDK, CDR2 SYGVNS.